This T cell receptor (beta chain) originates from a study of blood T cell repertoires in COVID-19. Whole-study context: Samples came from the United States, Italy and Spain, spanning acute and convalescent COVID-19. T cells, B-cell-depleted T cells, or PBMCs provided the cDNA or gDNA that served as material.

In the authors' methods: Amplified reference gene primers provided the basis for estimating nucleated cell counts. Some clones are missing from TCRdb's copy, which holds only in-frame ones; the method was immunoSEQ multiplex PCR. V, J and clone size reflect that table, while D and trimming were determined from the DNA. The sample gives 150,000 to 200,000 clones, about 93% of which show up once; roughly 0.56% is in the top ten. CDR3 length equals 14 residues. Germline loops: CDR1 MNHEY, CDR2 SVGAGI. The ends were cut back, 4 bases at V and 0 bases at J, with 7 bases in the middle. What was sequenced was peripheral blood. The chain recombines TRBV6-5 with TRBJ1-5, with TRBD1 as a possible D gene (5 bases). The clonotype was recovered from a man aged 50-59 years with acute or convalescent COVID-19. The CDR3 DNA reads TGTGCCAGCAGTTTCGACAGTAGCAATCAGCCCCAGCATTTT. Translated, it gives CASSFDSSNQPQHF.